This T cell receptor beta chain emerged from a study of blood T cell repertoires in COVID-19. Study-wide context: Specimens from acute and convalescent COVID-19 originated in the United States, Italy and Spain. Sources were T cells, B-cell-depleted T cells, or PBMCs; the material itself was cDNA or gDNA.

V was pared by 3 bases and J by 12 bases, with 14 bases between. CDR1 is DFQATT, CDR2 SNEGSKA, per germline (reference sequence). The CDR3 contains 11 residues. How the authors handled the data: Reference gene primer amplification yielded estimated nucleated cell counts. Profiling relied on immunoSEQ multiplex PCR, and the TCRdb table lists in-frame clones only, not all of them. Clone size and V and J calls were adopted from that table, with D and trimming inferred from the DNA. This table holds around 60,000 clones, about 79% found once. Source material: peripheral blood. The clonotype comes from a woman in her fifties or sixties with acute or convalescent COVID-19. This rearrangement joins TRBV20-1 to TRBJ1-1; tentative D call: TRBD1 (6 bases). Written as DNA, the CDR3 is TGCAGTGCTAGTAGCGGGGGCACAACTTTCTTT. Translated: CSASSGGTTFF.